This T cell receptor beta chain was recorded in a study of cytomegalovirus exposure and HLA in healthy donors. In the study overall: Earlier work reported 90 million to 120 million unique TCR beta sequences from 170 million or so T cells.

60 Vbeta and 13 Jbeta primers were used in PCR. The assay was immunoSEQ multiplex PCR, and TCRdb's table has in-frame clones only and misses some. The sample has approximately 160,000 clones, approximately 84% seen once. Sequencing was performed on PBMCs. The clonotype was recovered from a boy aged 2 to 10 in good health and CMV-seronegative.

The DNA of the CDR3 is TGCGCCAGCAGCTCGGTCGAGAGAACCACAGATACGCAGTATTTT. Its translation: CASSSVERTTDTQYF. The J gene is TRBJ2-3, the V gene TRBV5-1; the D is unclear. Trimming took off 3 bases at V and 2 bases at J, with 13 bases between the two ends. Germline V gene data show CDR1 as SGHRS and CDR2 as YFSETQ. The CDR3 contains 15 residues.